This T cell receptor (beta chain) was profiled in a study of cytomegalovirus exposure and HLA in healthy donors. The PCR employed 60 Vbeta primers together with 13 Jbeta primers. Some clones are missing from TCRdb's copy, which holds only in-frame ones; the method was immunoSEQ multiplex PCR. The table shows some 150,000 clones, with under 90% occurring only once. Overall study results and limits: At a 0.05 false discovery rate, a later analysis found some 18,000 TCR beta sequences to be associated with HLA alleles.

As concerns this clone: The target antigen is unknown.

Germline V gene sequence: CDR1 SGHAT, CDR2 FQNNGV. Trimming cost V 2 bases and J 5 bases, with 9 bases left between them. The CDR3 sequence is 13 residues long. The chain combines TRBV11-2 with TRBJ2-5, with a possible D match to TRBD2 (5 bases). Sequenced input: PBMCs. This receptor was taken from a man younger than 45 in good health and CMV-seronegative. The CDR3 loop is CASSLLPGETQYF. In DNA, the CDR3 is TGTGCCAGCAGCTTACTGCCGGGGGAGACCCAGTACTTC.